The clone carrying this T cell receptor beta chain turned up a few times. Primers used in a second PCR of roughly 7 to 12 cycles were a sample-barcoded 5' primer and a J-beta primer mix. TCRdb recomputed calls from the 5' RACE reads with MiXCR, one row per CDR3 protein. The repertoire has 1.5 million to 2 million distinct CDR3 sequences, approximately 32% of them found once; the top ten carry about 10%. This CDR3 is 12 amino acids long. Germline CDR1 and CDR2: MNHNS and SASEGT. The V and J ends lost 4 bases and 7 bases respectively, with 11 bases between them. This specimen belongs to a study of blood T cells in healthy people across ages.

The sample was blood. V usage is TRBV6-1 and J usage is TRBJ2-7; D is ambiguous. The TCR originated in a woman in her thirties in good health. The CDR3 spells CASSVYRWEQYF. As DNA, the CDR3 is TGTGCCAGCAGTGTATATCGCTGGGAGCAGTACTTC.